This T cell receptor beta chain was sequenced in a study of blood T cell repertoires in COVID-19 (TCRdb year 2020). Study-wide context: The collaborator samples originated in the United States, Italy and Spain and spanned the acute and convalescent phases of COVID-19. The prospective study material was composed of cDNA or gDNA derived from T cells, B-cell-depleted T cells, or PBMCs. The sample metadata nearly always contained a de-identified subject ID, COVID-19 status, age in years and sex. Where available, HLA class I and class II types were taken from metadata supplied by the sample provider and were not determined by assay-based typing. The repertoires were made available in a free public database intended to serve as a resource for research on the immune response to SARS-CoV-2. Samples were obtained from the ongoing ImmuneRACE study (first 160 participants) and from over 1,000 subjects provided by 6 global collaborators. The dataset comprised deeply sampled blood TCRbeta repertoires from subjects exposed to, actively infected with, or recovered from COVID-19.

TCRbeta CDR3 regions were amplified from genomic DNA using the immunoSEQ Assay, a bias-controlled multiplex PCR. Per the original workflow: The number of nucleated cells in each sample was estimated by amplification of reference gene primers within the assay. To quantify the absolute abundance of each unique TCRbeta CDR3 rearrangement, sequence reads were collapsed and filtered. For each sample, productive Simpson clonality was calculated by taking the square root of Simpson's diversity index across productive rearrangements. Entries here come from immuneACCESS through TCRdb and include only in-frame sequences with V and J called. Some clones fail to appear in such tables; in the studies checked, an unresolved V gene covers under half of the shortfall, and the cause of the remainder is unknown. V, J and clone size are taken as reported in that table, and D and trimming were inferred from the DNA itself. The sample table holds approximately 350,000 clones, of which more than 75% were seen once. About 6.9% of the sample goes to the ten largest clones.

Results the study describes overall, beyond this receptor: Clinical and demographic metadata were provided uncurated, with the amount varying by source and participant.

The V and J ends are trimmed by 6 bases and 0 bases, leaving 14 bases between them. CDR1 and CDR2 were assigned from the germline V gene as ENHRY and SYGVKD. Reading from cysteine to phenylalanine, the CDR3 counts 15 amino acids. Only the CDR3 portion is preserved as DNA: 45 bases, with reading frame beginning at the first base. A word on this clone: It has no known antigen specificity. Base quality data are lacking; no much larger clone is found one base away.

In Seattle, one collaborating source enrolled patients while the infection was active and tracked those patients longitudinally over the course of disease. Collaborating institutions collected whole blood in K2EDTA tubes following their own protocols. For TCRbeta analysis, collaborator samples were shipped as frozen whole blood, as isolated PBMCs, or as DNA extracted from either sample type. This TCR derives from a woman aged 50 to 60 with COVID-19, enrolled during active disease. The material sequenced was peripheral blood. The V and J segments used are TRBV10-3 and TRBJ1-1, with TRBD1 as a weak D call on 5 bases. The CDR3 reads CAIRSRQSMNTEAFF. The DNA sequence follows: TGTGCCATCAGGAGCCGACAGAGCATGAACACTGAAGCTTTCTTT.